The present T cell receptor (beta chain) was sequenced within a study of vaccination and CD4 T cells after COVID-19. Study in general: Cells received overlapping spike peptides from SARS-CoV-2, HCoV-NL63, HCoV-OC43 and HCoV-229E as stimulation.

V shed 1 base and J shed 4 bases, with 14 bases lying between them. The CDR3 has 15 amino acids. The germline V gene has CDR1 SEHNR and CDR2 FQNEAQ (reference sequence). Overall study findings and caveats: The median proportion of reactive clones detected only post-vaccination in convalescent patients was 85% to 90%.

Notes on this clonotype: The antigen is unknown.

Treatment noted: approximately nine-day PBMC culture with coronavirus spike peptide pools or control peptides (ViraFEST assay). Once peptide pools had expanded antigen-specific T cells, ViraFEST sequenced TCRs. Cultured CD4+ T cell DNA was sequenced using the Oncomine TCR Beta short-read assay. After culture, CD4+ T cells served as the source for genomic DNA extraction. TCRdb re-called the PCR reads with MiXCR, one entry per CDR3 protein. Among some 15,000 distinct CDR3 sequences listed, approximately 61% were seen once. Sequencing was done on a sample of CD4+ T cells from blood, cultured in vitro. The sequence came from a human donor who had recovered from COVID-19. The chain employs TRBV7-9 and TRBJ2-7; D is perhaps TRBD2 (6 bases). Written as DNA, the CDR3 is TGTGCCAGCAGCTTAGTACTCGGGGGAAGGTACGAGCAGTACTTC. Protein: CASSLVLGGRYEQYF.